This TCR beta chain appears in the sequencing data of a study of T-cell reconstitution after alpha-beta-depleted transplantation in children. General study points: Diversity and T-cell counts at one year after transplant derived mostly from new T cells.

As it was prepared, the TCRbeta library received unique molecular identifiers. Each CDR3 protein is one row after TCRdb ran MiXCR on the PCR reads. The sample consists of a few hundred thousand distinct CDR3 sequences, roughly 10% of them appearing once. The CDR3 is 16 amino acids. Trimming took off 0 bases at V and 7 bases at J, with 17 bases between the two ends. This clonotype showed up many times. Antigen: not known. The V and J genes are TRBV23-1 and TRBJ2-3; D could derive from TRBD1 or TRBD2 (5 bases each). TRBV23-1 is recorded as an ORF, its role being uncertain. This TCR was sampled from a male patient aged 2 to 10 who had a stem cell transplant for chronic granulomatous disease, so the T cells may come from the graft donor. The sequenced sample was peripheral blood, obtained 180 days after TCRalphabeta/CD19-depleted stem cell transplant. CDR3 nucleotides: TGCGCCAGCAGTCAATCGGACCGGGGCCAAGGAAATACGCAGTATTTT. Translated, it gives CASSQSDRGQGNTQYF.